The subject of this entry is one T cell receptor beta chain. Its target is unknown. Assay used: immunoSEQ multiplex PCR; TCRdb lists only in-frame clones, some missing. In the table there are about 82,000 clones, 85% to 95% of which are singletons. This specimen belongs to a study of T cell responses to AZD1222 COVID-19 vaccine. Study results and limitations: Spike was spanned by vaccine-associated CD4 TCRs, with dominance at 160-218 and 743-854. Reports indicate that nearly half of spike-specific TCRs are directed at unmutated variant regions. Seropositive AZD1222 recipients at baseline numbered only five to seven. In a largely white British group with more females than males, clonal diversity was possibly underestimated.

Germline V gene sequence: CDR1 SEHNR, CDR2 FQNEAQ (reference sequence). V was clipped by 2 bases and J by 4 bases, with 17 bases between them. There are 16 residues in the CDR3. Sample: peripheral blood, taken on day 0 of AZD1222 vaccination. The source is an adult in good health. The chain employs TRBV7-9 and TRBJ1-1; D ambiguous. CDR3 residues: CASSLWVGSLGTEAFF. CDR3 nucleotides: TGTGCCAGCAGCTTATGGGTGGGCAGCTTGGGCACTGAAGCTTTCTTT.